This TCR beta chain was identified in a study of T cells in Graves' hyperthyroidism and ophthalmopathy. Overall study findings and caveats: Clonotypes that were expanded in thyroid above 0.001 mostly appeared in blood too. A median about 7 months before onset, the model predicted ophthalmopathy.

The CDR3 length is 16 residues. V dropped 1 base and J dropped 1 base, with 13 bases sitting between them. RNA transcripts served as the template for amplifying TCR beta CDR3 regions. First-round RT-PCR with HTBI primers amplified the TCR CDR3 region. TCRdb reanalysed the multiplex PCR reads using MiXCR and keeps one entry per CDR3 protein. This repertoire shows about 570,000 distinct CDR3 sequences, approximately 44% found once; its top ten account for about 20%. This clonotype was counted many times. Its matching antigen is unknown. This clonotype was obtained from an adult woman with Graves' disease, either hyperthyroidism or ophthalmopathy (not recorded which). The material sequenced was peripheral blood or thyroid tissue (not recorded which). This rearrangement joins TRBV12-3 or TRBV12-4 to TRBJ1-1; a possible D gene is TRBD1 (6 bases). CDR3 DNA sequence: TGTGCCAGCAGTTTAGGACAGGCCTCTGAGAACACTGAAGCTTTCTTT. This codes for CASSLGQASENTEAFF.